A single sample gave rise to the 6 T cell receptor beta chains below, sequenced in a study of blood T cell repertoires in COVID-19. Repertoires were generated with immunoSEQ multiplex PCR, while TCRdb's copy carries only in-frame clones and drops some. Of hundreds of thousands of clones in the sample, about 83% are singletons; the top ten hold approximately 10%. The material sequenced was peripheral blood. Source of these receptors: a woman aged 45-65 years who had recovered from COVID-19.

Comment on this clone: The same CDR3 also results from other DNA sequences found in this sample. V gene TRBV18 combines with J gene TRBJ2-7, with TRBD1 matching 7 bases. This CDR3 is 14 amino acids long. Germline lookup yields CDR1 KGHSH and CDR2 LQKENI. J gave up 2 bases and V 3 bases, and 4 bases lay outside the gene matches. CDR3 in amino acids: CASSPRQGTYEQYF. The CDR3 DNA reads as TGTGCCAGCTCACCGCGACAGGGTACCTACGAGCAGTACTTC.

This clone was recorded once. The chain couples TRBV7-2 to TRBJ2-3; 9 bases map to TRBD2. V was pared by 5 bases and J by 5 bases, with 11 bases of the junction left unmatched. The CDR3 is 16 amino acids. From germline, CDR1 is SGHTA and CDR2 FQGNSA. CDR3 region: CASSLQRGEGIDTQYF. The CDR3 nucleotides read TGTGCCAGCAGCCTCCAGCGGGGGGAGGGGATAGATACGCAGTATTTT. The full variable domain, with the rest looked up from reference TRBV7-2 and TRBJ2-3, is GAGVSQSPSNKVTEKGKDVELRCDPISGHTALYWYRQSLGQGLEFLIYFQGNSAPDKSGLPSDRFSAERTGGSVSTLTIQRTQQEDSAVYLCASSLQRGEGIDTQYFGPGTRLTVL.

The rearrangement links TRBV7-7 to TRBJ2-7, with 7 positions matching TRBD2. The CDR3 length is 14 residues. J lost 3 bases, V lost 7 bases, and 9 bases had no gene match. In germline, CDR1 is SSHAT, CDR2 FNYEAQ (reference sequence). CDR3 sequence reads: CASTLKRDYYEQYF. The CDR3 nucleotides are TGTGCCAGCACCCTAAAGCGGGACTACTACGAGCAGTACTTC. The full variable domain, with the rest looked up from reference TRBV7-7 and TRBJ2-7, is GAGVSQSPRYKVTKRGQDVTLRCDPISSHATLYWYQQALGQGPEFLTYFNYEAQPDKSGLPSDRFSAERPEGSISTLTIQRTEQRDSAMYRCASTLKRDYYEQYFGPGTRLTVT.

The chain uses TRBV7-3 and TRBJ2-2, with a tentative D call TRBD2 (5 bases). The CDR3 sequence is 16 residues long. V was clipped by 5 bases and J by 8 bases, with 21 bases between them. Germline V lookup: CDR1 SGHTA, CDR2 FQGTGA. CDR3 in DNA: TGTGCCAGCAGCCCAGTAGCGAGCCGCGGGCAGGGGGAGCTGTTTTTT. This codes for CASSPVASRGQGELFF.

V gene TRBV7-9 combines with J gene TRBJ1-2; D possibly corresponds to TRBD1 (5 bases). The CDR3 covers 14 residues. Germline V lookup: CDR1 SEHNR, CDR2 FQNEAQ (reference sequence). Trimming removed 5 bases from V and 7 bases from J, with 17 bases in between. CDR3 sequence (DNA): TGTGCCAGCAGCAGCTTGGGGGGTTCTCGTGGCTACACCTTC. Amino acid sequence: CASSSLGGSRGYTF.

V and J are TRBV27 and TRBJ2-1; 7 bases line up with TRBD2. CDR3 length equals 17 residues. V lost 1 base to trimming and J lost 5 bases; unmatched junction nucleotides: 11. Germline V gene data show CDR1 as MNHEY and CDR2 as SMNVEV (reference sequence). The CDR3: CASSLYPSAGSHNEQFF. CDR3 DNA: TGTGCCAGCAGTTTATACCCCTCAGCGGGGTCCCACAATGAGCAGTTCTTC.